The clone carrying this T cell receptor beta chain was counted only a few times. Original processing methods: From reference gene primer amplification, estimates of nucleated cell counts were derived. Using immunoSEQ multiplex PCR, the repertoire was profiled, and TCRdb retains in-frame clones only, with some absent. V and J calls plus clone size are reproduced from that table; the DNA served to infer D and trimming. The profile shows fewer than 150,000 clones, about 87% of them singletons. The data are from a study of blood T cell repertoires in COVID-19. Across the study: From the United States, Italy and Spain came samples of acute and convalescent COVID-19. Sample material is recorded as cDNA or gDNA derived from T cells, B-cell-depleted T cells, or PBMCs.

V was shortened by 0 bases and J by 13 bases, with 11 bases between the two germline ends. This CDR3 region has 12 residues. Germline assignment: CDR1 SGHNT and CDR2 YENEEA. The chain is built from TRBV11-3 and TRBJ2-3; the D gene is possibly TRBD1 (5 bases). The specimen was peripheral blood. This TCR was recovered from an elderly woman with acute or convalescent COVID-19. The CDR3 spells CASSLDLDMEYF. The CDR3 bases are TGTGCCAGCAGCTTAGATCTGGACATGGAGTATTTT.